A single sample gave rise to the 16 T cell receptor beta chains below, sequenced in a study of CD8 T cells in Susac syndrome. An input of about 0.45 to 1 ug of RNA was subjected to reverse transcription using random hexamers. TCRdb used MiXCR to reprocess the immunoSEQ multiplex PCR reads, holding one entry per CDR3 protein. Here the sample spans approximately 140,000 distinct CDR3 sequences, 85% to 95% being singletons. The sequenced sample was CD4+ T cells from PBMCs. Receptors originate from a human donor with multiple sclerosis.

This clonotype occurred once. The gene calls are TRBV20-1 and TRBJ2-7, with 7 nucleotides matching TRBD1. CDR1 is DFQATT and CDR2 is SNEGSKA in the germline V gene (reference sequence). The CDR3 runs 12 residues. Here the CDR3 reads CSPSRDSNEQYF. In DNA, the CDR3 is TGCAGCCCTAGCCGGGACAGTAACGAGCAGTACTTC.

The rearrangement joins TRBV5-6 to TRBJ1-1; D call uncertain. Germline CDR1 is SGHDT and CDR2 is YYEEEE. This CDR3 contains 14 residues. V lost 4 bases to trimming and J lost 2 bases, with 12 bases between them. CDR3 in DNA: TGTGCCAGCAGCCCCCTCCAGGCCAACACTGAAGCTTTCTTT. Translation gives CASSPLQANTEAFF.

The rearrangement uses TRBV12-3 or TRBV12-4 and TRBJ2-7; D perhaps matches TRBD2 (6 bases). V was pared by 5 bases and J by 1 base, with 21 bases between. This CDR3 spans 17 amino acids. The CDR3 is CASSPRGGAENSYEQYF. The CDR3 DNA reads as TGTGCCAGCAGTCCCCGGGGAGGAGCGGAAAATTCCTACGAGCAGTACTTC.

This chain connects TRBV4-3 to TRBJ1-2, with D perhaps matching TRBD1 (6 bases). The CDR3 has 14 amino acids. CDR1 LGHNA and CDR2 YSLEER come from the germline V gene. Trimming stripped 3 bases from V and 2 bases from J, with 10 bases between. CDR3 nucleotide sequence: TGCGCCAGCAGCCAGATAACAGGGAACTATGGCTACACCTTC. It translates to CASSQITGNYGYTF.

The V and J genes are TRBV5-1 and TRBJ2-1; D is perhaps TRBD2 (5 bases). The CDR3 loop spans 15 amino acids. The V end was cut by 3 bases, the J end by 4 bases, with 14 bases between. From germline, CDR1 is SGHRS and CDR2 YFSETQ. The CDR3 sequence: CASSSGTEVYNEQFF. For the CDR3, the DNA is TGCGCCAGCAGCTCGGGAACAGAGGTGTACAATGAGCAGTTCTTC.

V usage is TRBV5-4 and J usage is TRBJ2-1; TRBD1 agrees at 8 bases. J was trimmed by 5 bases and V by 4 bases; bases with no gene match: 5. This CDR3 is 14 amino acids long. The germline gives CDR1 SGHNT, CDR2 YYREEE (reference sequence). The CDR3 nucleotides read TGTGCCAGCAGCCAGGACAGGGTCAACAATGAGCAGTTCTTC. It specifies CASSQDRVNNEQFF. The full variable domain, in which reference TRBV5-4 and TRBJ2-1 provide the parts outside the CDR3, is ETGVTQSPTHLIKTRGQQVTLRCSSQSGHNTVSWYQQALGQGPQFIFQYYREEENGRGNFPPRFSGLQFPNYSSELNVNALELDDSALYLCASSQDRVNNEQFFGPGTRLTVL.

This chain links TRBV6-1 with TRBJ2-7, with D hard to call. CDR1 is MNHNS, CDR2 SASEGT, per germline. The CDR3 extends over 13 amino acids. Trimming stripped 10 bases from V and 3 bases from J, with 16 bases between. This CDR3 is CATALEQIYEQYF. The DNA for the CDR3 is TGTGCCACGGCGTTAGAACAAATCTACGAGCAGTACTTC.

The V gene is TRBV12-3 or TRBV12-4, the J gene TRBJ2-1; TRBD2 aligns across 9 bases. This CDR3 region has 16 residues. V was pared by 4 bases and J by 1 base, with 5 bases of the junction left unmatched. CDR3 protein: CASSSRAGGSYNEQFF. CDR3 DNA: TGTGCCAGCAGTTCCAGAGCGGGAGGATCCTACAATGAGCAGTTCTTC.

This rearrangement joins TRBV20-1 to TRBJ1-1; D is unclear. This CDR3 is built from 14 residues. The germline V gene encodes CDR1 DFQATT and CDR2 SNEGSKA (reference sequence). The V gene lost 4 bases and the J gene lost 4 bases, with 16 bases spanning the gap. The DNA of the CDR3 is TGCAGTGCTAAACTCCGGGGTCTAGTCACTGAAGCTTTCTTT. It specifies CSAKLRGLVTEAFF.

The chain recombines TRBV5-1 with TRBJ2-7; a possible D gene is TRBD1 (5 bases). The CDR3 totals 14 residues. Germline CDR1 reads SGHRS; CDR2 reads YFSETQ. V gave up 3 bases and J gave up 0 bases, with 10 bases separating them. The CDR3 region has the DNA TGCGCCAGCAGCTGGAATACAGGCTCCTACGAGCAGTACTTC. Translation: CASSWNTGSYEQYF.

This rearrangement joins TRBV15 to TRBJ2-1, with 10 bases that match TRBD1. The junction had 6 bases not matched to a gene; V was cut back by 1 base and J by 6 bases. Germline V gives CDR1 LNHNV, CDR2 YYDKDF (reference sequence). The CDR3 sequence is 16 residues long. CDR3 loop: CATSRAGGTGANEQFF. In DNA, the CDR3 is TGTGCCACCAGCAGAGCGGGGGGGACAGGGGCCAATGAGCAGTTCTTC.

The chain uses TRBV5-1 and TRBJ2-3; 11 nucleotides agree with TRBD2. The CDR3 contains 16 residues. Germline lookup yields CDR1 SGHRS and CDR2 YFSETQ. V trimming: 2 bases; J trimming: 0 bases; junction bases outside the gene matches: 2. The CDR3 nucleotides are TGCGCCAGCAGCTTCCTAGCGGGAGGAAGCACAGATACGCAGTATTTT. As protein: CASSFLAGGSTDTQYF.

Only a few counts were recorded for this clonotype. V and J are TRBV18 and TRBJ2-1, with 11 bases fitting TRBD1. The germline V gene encodes CDR1 KGHSH and CDR2 LQKENI. The CDR3 spans 13 residues. V shed 6 bases and J 6 bases; nucleotides not matched to a gene: 1. CDR3 nucleotides: TGTGCCAGCTCCGGGACAGGGGGCAATGAGCAGTTCTTC. This encodes CASSGTGGNEQFF.

J is TRBJ1-1 and V is TRBV27, with no clear D. V gave up 4 bases and J gave up 5 bases, with 20 bases separating them. Per the germline V gene, CDR1 is MNHEY and CDR2 is SMNVEV (reference sequence). This CDR3 has 16 amino acids. The CDR3 nucleotides read TGTGCCAGCAGTTGGTCCGGACGGTGGGTGGATACTGAAGCTTTCTTT. Translated, it gives CASSWSGRWVDTEAFF.

This chain uses TRBV27 with TRBJ1-2, with 9 bases that match TRBD1. This CDR3 is 14 amino acids long. With V trimmed by 5 bases and J by 7 bases, 8 bases remained unmatched. Germline CDR1 and CDR2: MNHEY and SMNVEV (reference sequence). CDR3 nucleotides: TGTGCCAGCAGTCCCAGGGACAGGGTGGCTGGCTACACCTTC. It translates to CASSPRDRVAGYTF.

The chain joins TRBV2 to TRBJ1-1; the D gene is possibly TRBD1 (5 bases). This CDR3 contains 13 residues. Trimming shortened V by 8 bases and J by 1 base, and 11 bases separated the two germline ends. CDR1 SNHLY and CDR2 FYNNEI come from the germline V gene. The CDR3 DNA is TGTGCCAGCGGGGTCCAGGGGAACACTGAAGCTTTCTTT. It encodes CASGVQGNTEAFF.